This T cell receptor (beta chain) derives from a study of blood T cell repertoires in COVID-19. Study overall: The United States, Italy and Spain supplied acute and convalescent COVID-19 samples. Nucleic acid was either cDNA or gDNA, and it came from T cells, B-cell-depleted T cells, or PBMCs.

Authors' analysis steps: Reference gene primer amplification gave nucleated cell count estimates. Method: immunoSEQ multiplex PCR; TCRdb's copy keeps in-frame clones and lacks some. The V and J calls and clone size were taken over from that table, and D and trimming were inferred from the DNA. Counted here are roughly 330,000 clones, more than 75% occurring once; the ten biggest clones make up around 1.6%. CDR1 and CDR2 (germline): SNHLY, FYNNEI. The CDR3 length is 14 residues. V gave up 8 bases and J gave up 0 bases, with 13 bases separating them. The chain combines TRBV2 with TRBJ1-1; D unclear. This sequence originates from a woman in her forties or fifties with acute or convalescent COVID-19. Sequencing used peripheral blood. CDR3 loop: CASGSRQMNTEAFF. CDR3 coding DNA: TGTGCCAGCGGCTCGAGGCAGATGAACACTGAAGCTTTCTTT.